This T cell receptor (beta chain) derives from a study of CD8+ T cells in alopecia areata. About the research overall: For the treated group, dosing was oral tofacitinib at 5 to 10 mg twice daily. Tofacitinib ran 6 to 18 months, followed by 6 months off drug.

The CDR3 extends over 16 amino acids. The germline CDR1 and CDR2 sequences are MNHNY and SVGAGI (reference sequence). The J segment lost 1 base and the V segment lost 5 bases, leaving 10 bases of the junction unmatched. Notes on the study in general: Possibly as an HLA-related effect, TCR sharing across patients appeared less clear than in mice.

Regarding this clone: Its antigen is currently unknown.

The authors extracted RNA and reverse transcribed it into cDNA as the sequencing template. TCRdb keeps only in-frame clones here, not all; method: immunoSEQ multiplex PCR. The sample holds 180,000 or so clones; over 45% are singletons and the top ten take about 5.1%. Noted treatment: oral pan-JAK inhibitor, 5-10 mg twice daily. The researchers isolated CD4+ and CD8+ T cells from PBMCs by sorting. The sequenced sample was CD4+ T cells sorted from blood, obtained at week 24, from a patient treated with tofacitinib. The TCR comes from a human donor with alopecia areata. V and J are TRBV6-6 and TRBJ1-2; TRBD1 agrees at 7 bases. In DNA form, the CDR3 reads TGTGCCAGCAGTATCGTACAGGGGACCTTTAACTATGGCTACACCTTC. It yields the protein CASSIVQGTFNYGYTF.